The 16 T cell receptor beta chains listed next were all sequenced from one sample in a study of Ad26.COV2.S vaccination and SARS-CoV-2 variants. Data came from immunoSEQ multiplex PCR; TCRdb stores just in-frame clones and leaves some out. The data hold some 340,000 clones, with roughly 80% observed a single time. Indicated treatment: roughly 18 received Ad26.COV2.S at low or high dose, single or two shots; about 5 received placebo; per-sample allocation not given. Vaccine and placebo recipients were sampled on day 63 after the first injection. This specimen was peripheral blood, taken in a trial of Ad26.COV2.S vaccine versus placebo. The receptors stem from a person aged 18 to 59 who received the Ad26.COV2.S COVID-19 vaccine or a placebo.

V is TRBV3-1 (or the pseudogene TRBV3-2) and J is TRBJ2-2; TRBD1 matches 9 bases. The ends lost 4 bases at V and 3 bases at J; junction bases unmatched: 6. CDR1 and CDR2 from the germline V gene are LGHDT and YNNKEL (reference sequence). The CDR3 consists of 16 residues. The CDR3 spells CASSPSGTGYTGELFF. CDR3 DNA sequence: TGTGCCAGCAGCCCTTCCGGGACAGGGTACACCGGGGAGCTGTTTTTT.

This chain uses TRBV18 with TRBJ2-7; D may match TRBD1 or TRBD2 (5 bases each). Trimming left V 3 bases short and J 7 bases short, with 13 bases between. This CDR3 has 13 residues. Germline CDR1 and CDR2: KGHSH and LQKENI. Here the CDR3 DNA reads TGTGCCAGCTCACCGGGGACCAGGGAGGAGCAGTACTTC. Protein: CASSPGTREEQYF.

The chain recombines TRBV11-1 with TRBJ1-6, with 7 bases that match TRBD1. Germline CDR1 SGHAT, CDR2 FQDESV (reference sequence). CDR3 length: 16 residues. After removal of 5 bases from V and 9 bases from J, the junction contained 13 bases not matched to a gene. The CDR3 loop reads CASSRPTAGGPSPLHF. In DNA form, the CDR3 reads TGTGCCAGCAGCAGACCCACGGCAGGGGGTCCTTCACCCCTCCACTTT.

V is TRBV30 and J is TRBJ1-1; 8 bases align to TRBD1. Germline trimming cut 0 bases from V and 2 bases from J; bases unmatched to any gene: 2. Germline lookup yields CDR1 GTSNPN and CDR2 SVGIG (reference sequence). The CDR3 has 14 amino acids. The DNA for the CDR3 is TGTGCCTGGAGTGTCACAGGGGGAAACACTGAAGCTTTCTTT. This translates into CAWSVTGGNTEAFF.

The chain recombines TRBV20-1 with TRBJ2-5; 13 bases are a match to TRBD2. J lost 1 base, V lost 4 bases, and 6 bases had no gene match. The germline V gene has CDR1 DFQATT and CDR2 SNEGSKA (reference sequence). CDR3 length: 16 residues. As DNA, the CDR3 is TGCAGTGCTACTGAGACTAGCGGGGGGTTCCAAGAGACCCAGTACTTC. Translated: CSATETSGGFQETQYF.

The CDR3 region has the DNA TGTGCCAGCAGCCAAAACCGGGACAGGGGTTCACCCCTCCACTTT. This codes for CASSQNRDRGSPLHF. The rearrangement links TRBV27 to TRBJ1-6, with 10 bases identical to TRBD1. The CDR3 is 15 residues long. Germline CDR1 MNHEY, CDR2 SMNVEV (reference sequence). Germline trimming cut 6 bases from V and 9 bases from J; bases unmatched to any gene: 8.

The chain has TRBV9 and TRBJ1-2, with a tentative D call TRBD1 (6 bases). Trimming stripped 2 bases from V and 7 bases from J, with 12 bases between. The CDR3 has 13 residues. CDR1 and CDR2 (germline): SGDLS, YYNGEE. The chain's CDR3 is CASSVKIGGGYTF. As DNA, the CDR3 is TGTGCCAGCAGCGTTAAGATAGGGGGTGGCTACACCTTC.

The genes are TRBV18 and TRBJ2-7; TRBD1 aligns across 7 bases. Per the germline V gene, CDR1 is KGHSH and CDR2 is LQKENI. V lost 4 bases, J lost 0 bases, and 3 bases stayed unmatched. This CDR3 comprises 14 residues. CDR3 residues: CASSLRDSSYEQYF. The CDR3 DNA is TGTGCCAGCTCACTTCGGGACAGCTCCTACGAGCAGTACTTC.

The chain is built from TRBV27 and TRBJ2-7; D not certain. In germline, CDR1 is MNHEY, CDR2 SMNVEV (reference sequence). The V and J ends lost 4 bases and 5 bases respectively, with 15 bases between them. The CDR3 is made up of 14 amino acids. Here the CDR3 reads CASSYLGPPDEQYF. In DNA, the CDR3 is TGTGCCAGCAGTTATCTCGGACCTCCCGACGAGCAGTACTTC.

A few counts support this clone. This sequence joins TRBV6-5 and TRBJ2-3, with a tentative D call TRBD2 (5 bases). Trimming shortened V by 6 bases and J by 2 bases, and 15 bases separated the two germline ends. CDR3 size: 15 residues. Germline CDR1 reads MNHEY; CDR2 reads SVGAGI. CDR3 loop: CASSDQRRTTDTQYF. The CDR3, as DNA: TGTGCCAGCAGCGATCAGCGGAGAACCACAGATACGCAGTATTTT.

The chain joins TRBV3-1 (or the pseudogene TRBV3-2) to TRBJ1-1; D is undetermined. This CDR3 is built from 15 residues. Trimming stripped 1 base from V and 7 bases from J, with 16 bases between. Germline assignment: CDR1 LGHDT and CDR2 YNNKEL (reference sequence). The CDR3 sequence: CASSQGYPAPGEAFF. The DNA of the CDR3 is TGTGCCAGCAGCCAAGGATACCCGGCGCCGGGTGAAGCTTTCTTT.

The V call is TRBV7-2, the J call TRBJ2-2; possibly TRBD1 or TRBD2 for D (6 bases each). V gave up 5 bases and J gave up 6 bases, with 13 bases separating them. Per germline, CDR1 SGHTA and CDR2 FQGNSA. CDR3 size: 14 residues. The CDR3 DNA sequence: TGTGCCAGCAGCGGAATAAGGGGGGCCGGGGAGCTGTTTTTT. Amino acid sequence: CASSGIRGAGELFF.

V gene TRBV12-3 or TRBV12-4 combines with J gene TRBJ1-3; D is unresolved. The CDR3 has 13 residues. The germline V and J ends were trimmed by 4 bases and 3 bases, with 7 bases remaining between them. CDR3 bases: TGTGCCAGCAGTTATGAAAGTGGAAACACCATATATTTT. It is translated as CASSYESGNTIYF.

The chain joins TRBV15 to TRBJ2-3, with TRBD2 matching 8 bases. This CDR3 has 16 amino acids. After removal of 5 bases from V and 5 bases from J, the junction contained 12 bases not matched to a gene. Germline CDR1 LNHNV, CDR2 YYDKDF (reference sequence). The CDR3 DNA follows: TGTGCCACCAGCCGACGACTGGCGGGGGGTATAGATACGCAGTATTTT. This translates into CATSRRLAGGIDTQYF. Drawing the rest from reference TRBV15 and TRBJ2-3, the complete variable domain is DAMVIQNPRYQVTQFGKPVTLSCSQTLNHNVMYWYQQKSSQAPKLLFHYYDKDFNNEADTPDNFQSRRPNTSFCFLDIRSPGLGDTAMYLCATSRRLAGGIDTQYFGPGTRLTVL.

V usage is TRBV10-3 and J usage is TRBJ2-2; TRBD2 agrees at 9 bases. Germline V gene data show CDR1 as ENHRY and CDR2 as SYGVKD. This CDR3 region has 18 residues. Trimming cost V 4 bases and J 2 bases; bases outside gene matches: 11. The CDR3 DNA follows: TGTGCCATCAGTGCCCGGAGGCTAGCGGGGAATAACACCGGGGAGCTGTTTTTT. It translates to CAISARRLAGNNTGELFF.

The chain links TRBV12-3 or TRBV12-4 to TRBJ1-1; a weak D match, TRBD1 (5 bases). V gave up 3 bases and J gave up 6 bases, with 11 bases separating them. The CDR3 is 13 residues long. CDR3 nucleotides: TGTGCCAGCAGTTTGTCGACAGTGGCTGAAGCTTTCTTT. Protein: CASSLSTVAEAFF.